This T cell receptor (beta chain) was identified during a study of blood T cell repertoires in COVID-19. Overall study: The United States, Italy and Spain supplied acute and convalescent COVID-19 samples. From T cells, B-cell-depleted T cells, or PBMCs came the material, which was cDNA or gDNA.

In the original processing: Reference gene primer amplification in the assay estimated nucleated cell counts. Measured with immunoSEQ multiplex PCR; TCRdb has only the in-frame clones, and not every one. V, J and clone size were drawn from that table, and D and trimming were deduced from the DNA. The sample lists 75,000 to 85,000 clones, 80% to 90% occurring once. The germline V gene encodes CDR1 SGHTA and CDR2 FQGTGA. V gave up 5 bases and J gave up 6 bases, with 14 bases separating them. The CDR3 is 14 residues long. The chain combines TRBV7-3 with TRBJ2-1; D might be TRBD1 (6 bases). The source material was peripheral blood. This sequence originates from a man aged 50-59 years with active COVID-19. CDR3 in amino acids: CASSLIQGTNEQFF. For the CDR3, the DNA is TGTGCCAGCAGCCTAATACAGGGAACCAATGAGCAGTTCTTC.